This T cell receptor (beta chain) was sequenced in a study of blood T cells in healthy people across ages. Points from the study as a whole: Estimated diversity across one million T cells was deemed an underestimate.

A single count supports this clonotype. Its antigen is unknown. There are 14 residues in the CDR3. From germline, CDR1 is GTSNPN and CDR2 SVGIG (reference sequence). The germline V and J ends were trimmed by 5 bases and 4 bases, with 17 bases remaining between them. Each donor's blood draw was 7.5 to 10 milliliters of peripheral blood. Together with a sample-barcoded 5' primer, a J-beta primer mix was included in a second PCR lasting roughly 6 to 12 cycles. TCRdb redid the calling of the 5' RACE reads with MiXCR, one entry per CDR3 protein. Found here are about 1,600,000 distinct CDR3 sequences, 40% to 50% of them singletons; the top ten hold approximately 7.9%.

The sample was blood. The receptor's source is a young woman in good health. The rearrangement joins TRBV30 to TRBJ1-2, with a tentative D call TRBD1 (6 bases). DNA of the CDR3: TGTGCCTGGGGGTCAGGGGCGCGTCGCTATGGCTACACCTTC. It specifies CAWGSGARRYGYTF.